Detailed here is one TCR beta chain. Measured with immunoSEQ multiplex PCR; TCRdb has only the in-frame clones, and not every one. The sample has about 56,000 clones, 90% to 95% seen once; the top ten hold about 3%. These data are taken from a study of technical replicates of blood from a few donors. The CDR3 has 15 residues. CDR1 and CDR2 from the germline V gene are GTSNPN and SVGIG (reference sequence). V lost 1 base and J 7 bases, leaving 19 bases between the germline ends. V and J are TRBV30 and TRBJ1-2; the D gene is possibly TRBD1 (5 bases). The sample comprised PBMCs. The clonotype was recovered from a human donor in good health. Some clones in this sample may be carry-over from other donors' samples. CDR3 sequence (DNA): TGTGCCTGGAGTGGCGGTCCCCAGGGCCTGTCTGGCTACACCTTC. The encoded protein is CAWSGGPQGLSGYTF. Variable domain in full (rest from reference TRBV30 and TRBJ1-2): SQTIHQWPATLVQPVGSPLSLECTVEGTSNPNLYWYRQAAGRGLQLLFYSVGIGQISSEVPQNLSASRPQDRQFILSSKKLLLSDSGFYLCAWSGGPQGLSGYTFGSGTRLTVV.